The source of this T cell receptor (beta chain) is a study of shared clonotypes between healthy human individuals. The germline V gene has CDR1 KGHSH and CDR2 LQKENI. Unmatched junction bases numbered 12, after V lost 4 bases and J lost 1 base. CDR3 length equals 17 residues. Repertoires were generated with immunoSEQ multiplex PCR, while TCRdb's copy carries only in-frame clones and drops some. The table shows about 2.3 million clones, with 92% occurring only once. The sample consisted of naive CD4+ T cells from PBMCs. The subset: CD45RA+ positively selected. The receptor was isolated from a man between 18 and 35 years old in good health. Some clones in this sample may be carry-over from other donors' samples. The chain carries TRBV18 and TRBJ1-1, with 7 bases that match TRBD1. This CDR3 is CASSLTQGIGKNTEAFF. The DNA for the CDR3 is TGTGCCAGCTCACTAACACAGGGGATCGGAAAGAACACTGAAGCTTTCTTT.